Listed below are T cell receptor beta chains from one sample, sequenced in a study of blood T cells in healthy people across ages. MiXCR, applied by TCRdb to the 5' RACE reads, yields one record per CDR3 protein. Among 760,000 or so distinct CDR3 sequences listed, around 25% were seen once. The data were also submitted as part of a second study, on T cells of mothers and their children.

Sequencing used blood. These receptors all come from a boy between 10 and 17 years old in good health. The CDR3 runs from the conserved cysteine through the conserved F or W. Fields, in order: J gene, CDR3 length, clone size, D gene, V gene, CDR3 protein, CDR3 DNA. The D gene is left open where the match is weak. The size field is filled for only some rows; it gives once, few, many or a size class.

TRBJ2-5	12	few	NA	TRBV20-1	CSANGQKETQYF	TGCAGTGCCAACGGACAGAAAGAGACCCAGTACTTC
TRBJ2-3	15	once	NA	TRBV7-2	CASSLDVGYTDTQYF	TGTGCCAGCAGCTTAGACGTGGGCTACACAGATACGCAGTATTTT
TRBJ1-2	12	NA	NA	TRBV20-1	CSASQGNYGYTF	TGCAGTGCTAGTCAGGGAAACTATGGCTACACCTTC
TRBJ1-6	17	NA	NA	TRBV21-1	CASSKGVPSSYNSPLHF	TGTGCCAGCAGCAAGGGGGTCCCTAGCTCCTATAATTCACCCCTCCACTTT
TRBJ1-2	13	few	TRBD1	TRBV29-1	CSVYGTDSYGYTF	TGCAGCGTTTACGGGACAGACTCCTATGGCTACACCTTC
TRBJ2-3	15	NA	TRBD2	TRBV7-2	CASSFNSGGSGTQYF	TGTGCCAGCAGCTTCAATAGCGGGGGATCTGGTACGCAGTATTTT
TRBJ2-7	16	NA	TRBD1	TRBV4-1	CASSQVTPGQDYEQYF	TGCGCCAGCAGCCAGGTAACACCGGGACAGGACTACGAGCAGTACTTC
TRBJ2-5	17	NA	TRBD2	TRBV7-6	CASSPSTSGSSQETQYF	TGTGCCAGCAGCCCCTCGACTAGCGGGAGTTCCCAAGAGACCCAGTACTTC
TRBJ2-1	14	NA	TRBD2	TRBV12-3/TRBV12-4	CASRPGLGNDEQFF	TGTGCCAGCAGGCCGGGACTAGGTAACGATGAGCAGTTCTTC
TRBJ2-1	14	NA	NA	TRBV28	CASSRSGPYNEQFF	TGTGCCAGCAGCCGTTCGGGACCGTACAATGAGCAGTTCTTC
TRBJ2-5	16	once	TRBD2	TRBV4-1	CASSQEGLAGAETQYF	TGCGCCAGCAGCCAGGAGGGACTAGCGGGAGCCGAGACCCAGTACTTC
TRBJ2-7	14	few	NA	TRBV29-1	CSVAGRPNTYEQYF	TGCAGCGTCGCCGGACGTCCAAACACCTACGAGCAGTACTTC
TRBJ2-5	16	NA	NA	TRBV7-2	CASSLVGGGLLETQYF	TGTGCCAGCAGCTTAGTGGGGGGGGGCCTGTTGGAGACCCAGTACTTC
TRBJ2-7	18	NA	TRBD2	TRBV5-1	CASSSEDSGRTIPYEQYF	TGCGCCAGCAGCTCCGAAGATAGCGGGAGGACAATTCCTTACGAGCAGTACTTC
TRBJ2-5	15	NA	NA	TRBV12-3/TRBV12-4	CASSFNPGVQETQYF	TGTGCCAGCAGTTTTAACCCGGGGGTTCAAGAGACCCAGTACTTC
TRBJ1-4	17	NA	NA	TRBV5-1	CASSLGGPKSGHEKLFF	TGCGCCAGCAGCTTGGGGGGGCCCAAATCCGGGCATGAAAAACTGTTTTTT
TRBJ2-1	14	NA	TRBD1	TRBV7-2	CASSLFDRDNEQFF	TGTGCCAGCAGCCTCTTCGACAGGGACAATGAGCAGTTCTTC
TRBJ2-3	13	NA	NA	TRBV5-5	CAGRPFVEDTQYF	TGTGCCGGCAGACCTTTCGTTGAAGATACGCAGTATTTT
TRBJ2-7	15	few	TRBD1	TRBV6-1	CASSATGPYSYEQYF	TGTGCCAGCAGTGCGACAGGGCCTTACTCCTACGAGCAGTACTTC
TRBJ1-1	14	NA	NA	TRBV7-6	CASVPGRMNTEAFF	TGTGCCAGCGTCCCGGGACGGATGAACACTGAAGCTTTCTTT
TRBJ1-2	17	NA	NA	TRBV7-2	CASSLGRVGVYRAGYTF	TGTGCCAGCAGCTTAGGTCGGGTTGGGGTGTATCGGGCTGGCTACACCTTC
TRBJ2-5	18	NA	TRBD2	TRBV4-3	CASSPIGSGGSVKETQYF	TGCGCCAGCAGCCCGATAGGTAGCGGGGGGTCAGTCAAAGAGACCCAGTACTTC
TRBJ1-2	14	few	NA	TRBV27	CASSPRTQVYGYTF	TGTGCCAGCAGTCCCAGAACACAAGTCTATGGCTACACCTTC
TRBJ2-3	14	NA	NA	TRBV6-5	CASSRGRGTDTQYF	TGTGCCAGCAGTCGCGGACGGGGCACAGATACGCAGTATTTT
TRBJ1-1	14	NA	NA	TRBV5-6	CASSLGVTGTEAFF	TGTGCCAGCAGCTTAGGAGTGACGGGGACTGAAGCTTTCTTT
TRBJ2-3	16	few	TRBD2	TRBV5-1	CASSFFTSEFTDTQYF	TGCGCCAGCAGCTTTTTTACTAGCGAATTCACAGATACGCAGTATTTT
TRBJ2-3	10	few	TRBD1	TRBV29-1	CSVDVGGLIF	TGCAGCGTTGATGTAGGGGGCTTAATTTTT
TRBJ2-1	15	few	TRBD1	TRBV6-5	CASSSGQGNHNEQFF	TGTGCCAGCAGTTCCGGACAGGGGAATCATAATGAGCAGTTCTTC
TRBJ1-4	15	many	TRBD1	TRBV25-1	CASSAMNRGEEKLFF	TGTGCCAGCAGTGCAATGAACAGGGGAGAAGAAAAACTGTTTTTT
TRBJ2-1	16	NA	TRBD2	TRBV3-1	CASSQDIREGHNEQFF	TGTGCCAGCAGCCAAGATATTCGGGAGGGACACAATGAGCAGTTCTTC
TRBJ2-1	14	NA	TRBD2	TRBV12-3/TRBV12-4	CASSFGGARNEQFF	TGTGCCAGCAGTTTCGGGGGGGCCAGGAATGAGCAGTTCTTC
TRBJ2-2	16	few	NA	TRBV13	CASSFYRTDITGELFF	TGTGCCAGCAGCTTTTATAGGACAGACATCACCGGGGAGCTGTTTTTT
TRBJ2-5	14	NA	NA	TRBV12-3/TRBV12-4	CASSFDGRSETQYF	TGTGCCAGCAGTTTTGACGGCCGTTCGGAGACCCAGTACTTC
TRBJ2-2	16	few	NA	TRBV19	CASRWDVETTTGELFF	TGTGCCAGTAGATGGGACGTAGAGACGACAACCGGGGAGCTGTTTTTT
TRBJ2-2	19	NA	TRBD2	TRBV7-8	CASSLAGLAAPSPTGELFF	TGTGCCAGCAGCTTAGCGGGACTAGCGGCTCCATCCCCCACCGGGGAGCTGTTTTTT
TRBJ2-7	14	NA	TRBD2	TRBV7-6	CASSLFGREDEQYF	TGTGCCAGCAGCTTATTCGGGAGGGAGGACGAGCAGTACTTC
TRBJ2-3	14	few	NA	TRBV3-1	CASSQEWRTDTQYF	TGTGCCAGCAGCCAAGAGTGGCGCACAGATACGCAGTATTTT
TRBJ2-5	15	NA	TRBD2	TRBV7-6	CASSLDREGRETQYF	TGTGCCAGCAGCTTAGACCGGGAGGGCAGGGAGACCCAGTACTTC
TRBJ1-2	14	few	TRBD1	TRBV28	CASTYPGQGLGYTF	TGTGCCAGCACTTACCCGGGACAGGGACTTGGCTACACCTTC
TRBJ2-3	12	once	NA	TRBV9	CASSATIDTQYF	TGTGCCAGCAGCGCCACCATCGATACGCAGTATTTT
TRBJ2-7	15	NA	NA	TRBV7-2	CASSIQAGTPYEQYF	TGTGCCAGCTCCATCCAAGCCGGGACACCCTACGAGCAGTACTTC
TRBJ2-7	14	few	TRBD2	TRBV5-1	CASSLIHWGGEQYF	TGCGCCAGCAGCTTGATTCATTGGGGGGGCGAGCAGTACTTC
TRBJ2-1	13	NA	NA	TRBV29-1	CSFRDSSYNEQFF	TGCAGCTTCCGGGATAGCTCCTACAATGAGCAGTTCTTC